This is a list of T cell receptor beta chains from one sample in a study of cytomegalovirus exposure and HLA in healthy donors. Profiling relied on immunoSEQ multiplex PCR, and the TCRdb table lists in-frame clones only, not all of them. The sample holds roughly 89,000 clones, roughly 76% seen once. Sequenced material: PBMCs. All receptors come from a woman under 40 in good health and CMV-seronegative. CDR3s include the opening cysteine and the closing phenylalanine or tryptophan. Each record gives: V gene, clone size, J gene, D gene, CDR3 protein, CDR3 DNA. D genes are given only for firm matches. Clone size, where shown, is once, few, many, or a class for clones that have expanded.

TRBV2	few	TRBJ2-5	TRBD2	CASSDGLAGGSSGAQYF	TGTGCCAGCAGTGACGGCCTAGCGGGTGGGTCCTCAGGGGCCCAGTACTTC
TRBV27	.	TRBJ2-3	.	CASSFLDTQYF	TGTGCCAGCAGTTTTCTAGATACGCAGTATTTT
TRBV5-8	.	TRBJ2-7	.	CASSLDRSYEQYF	TGTGCCAGCAGCTTGGACAGATCCTACGAGCAGTACTTC
TRBV7-8	.	TRBJ2-4	.	CASSLASGNIQYF	TGTGCCAGCAGCTTAGCTTCGGGAAACATTCAGTACTTC
TRBV2	.	TRBJ2-3	TRBD2	CASSEAPGGSADTQYF	TGTGCCAGCAGTGAAGCGCCGGGAGGAAGCGCAGATACGCAGTATTTT
TRBV15	.	TRBJ1-1	.	CATSRARGLNTEAFF	TGTGCCACCAGCAGAGCGCGGGGTTTGAACACTGAAGCCTTCTTT
TRBV2	.	TRBJ2-7	.	CASSQLKTGRNEQYF	TGTGCCAGCAGCCAACTAAAAACAGGGCGCAACGAGCAGTACTTC
TRBV6-6	.	TRBJ2-4	.	CASSYLKGGAKNIQYF	TGTGCCAGCAGTTACCTCAAAGGGGGAGCCAAAAACATTCAGTACTTC
TRBV7-9	.	TRBJ2-3	.	CASSWETDGDTQYF	TGTGCCAGCAGCTGGGAGACTGATGGAGATACGCAGTATTTT
TRBV11-2	.	TRBJ1-3	.	CASSSQGNTIYF	TGTGCCAGCAGCTCCCAGGGAAACACCATATATTTT
TRBV19	.	TRBJ1-1	.	CASFRQTEAFF	TGTGCCAGTTTCCGACAGACTGAAGCTTTCTTT
TRBV7-8	.	TRBJ2-5	.	CASSLVEAQYF	TGTGCCAGCAGCTTAGTGGAGGCCCAGTACTTC
TRBV4-1	.	TRBJ2-1	TRBD2	CASSQEDGRYVNEQFF	TGCGCCAGCAGCCAAGAGGACGGGAGGTATGTCAATGAGCAGTTCTTC
TRBV5-1	.	TRBJ2-3	TRBD2	CASSRGGPSGRGTDTQYF	TGCGCCAGCAGCCGAGGGGGTCCTAGCGGGAGGGGCACAGATACGCAGTATTTT
TRBV14	.	TRBJ1-1	.	CASSSRANTEAFF	TGTGCCAGCAGCTCCAGGGCGAACACTGAAGCTTTCTTT
TRBV6-1	.	TRBJ1-1	TRBD1	CASSELGQGGMNTEAFF	TGTGCCAGCAGTGAATTGGGACAGGGAGGGATGAACACTGAAGCTTTCTTT
TRBV7-6	.	TRBJ2-1	TRBD1	CASSLFGTGLNEQFF	TGTGCCAGCAGCTTGTTCGGGACAGGGCTTAATGAGCAGTTCTTC
TRBV7-9	.	TRBJ2-2	.	CASSLAAGTGELFF	TGTGCCAGCAGCTTAGCGGCGGGCACCGGGGAGCTGTTTTTT
TRBV28	.	TRBJ2-1	.	CASSLPDNAYNEQFF	TGTGCCAGCAGTTTACCGGACAACGCCTACAATGAGCAGTTCTTC
TRBV29-1	.	TRBJ1-2	.	CSVSSQGYGYTF	TGCAGCGTATCCAGCCAGGGGTATGGCTACACCTTC
TRBV7-9	.	TRBJ1-4	TRBD1	CASSRTGEGDEKLFF	TGTGCCAGCAGTCGAACAGGGGAAGGGGATGAAAAACTGTTTTTT
TRBV6-6	.	TRBJ2-3	.	CASSLQSDTQYF	TGTGCCAGCAGTCTCCAGTCCGATACGCAGTATTTT
TRBV11-2	.	TRBJ2-5	.	CASSSQGGQETQYF	TGTGCCAGCAGCTCCCAGGGGGGCCAAGAGACCCAGTACTTC
TRBV5-4	once	TRBJ1-2	TRBD1	CASRPPAGQGKGYTF	TGTGCCAGCAGACCACCCGCGGGACAGGGTAAGGGCTACACCTTC
TRBV28	.	TRBJ1-2	.	CASGPVGYAYGYTF	TGTGCCAGCGGGCCCGTGGGTTATGCCTATGGCTACACCTTC
TRBV15	.	TRBJ2-5	TRBD1	CATSRSWGQGVSETQYF	TGTGCCACCAGCAGGAGCTGGGGACAGGGGGTTTCAGAGACCCAGTACTTC
TRBV6-6	.	TRBJ1-6	.	CASRAGTLNSPLHF	TGTGCCAGCAGGGCCGGGACACTTAATTCACCCCTCCACTTT
TRBV15	.	TRBJ2-7	TRBD2	CATSITSGRTEQYF	TGTGCCACCAGTATAACTAGCGGGAGAACCGAGCAGTACTTC
TRBV27	.	TRBJ2-7	.	CASSFGAGSGEQYF	TGTGCCAGCAGTTTTGGCGCGGGATCGGGCGAGCAGTACTTC
TRBV28	.	TRBJ2-3	.	CASSSSLGGGTDTQYF	TGTGCCAGCAGTTCATCCCTGGGGGGTGGCACAGATACGCAGTATTTT